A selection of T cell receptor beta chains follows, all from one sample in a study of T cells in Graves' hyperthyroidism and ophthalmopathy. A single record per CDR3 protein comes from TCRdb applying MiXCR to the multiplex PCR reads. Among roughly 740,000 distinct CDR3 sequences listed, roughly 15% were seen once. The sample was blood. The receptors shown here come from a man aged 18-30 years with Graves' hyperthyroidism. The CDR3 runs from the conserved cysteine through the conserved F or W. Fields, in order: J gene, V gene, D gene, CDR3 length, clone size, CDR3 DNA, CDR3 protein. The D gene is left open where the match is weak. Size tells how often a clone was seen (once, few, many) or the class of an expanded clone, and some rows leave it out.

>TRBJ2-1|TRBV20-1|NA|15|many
TGCAGTGCTTCGAGACAGTTTTACTCCTACAATGAGCAGTTCTTC
CSASRQFYSYNEQFF
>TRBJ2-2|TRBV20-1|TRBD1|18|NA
TGCAGTGCTAGAGCCTTCTCGCCGAGACAGGGGAACACCGGGGAGCTGTTTTTT
CSARAFSPRQGNTGELFF
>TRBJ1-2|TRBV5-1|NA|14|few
TGCGCCAGCAGCCCTACAGGGTTCAACTATGGCTACACCTTC
CASSPTGFNYGYTF
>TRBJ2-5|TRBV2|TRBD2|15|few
TGTGCCAGCACCCCCACGGCGGGAGGGTCGGAGACCCAGTACTTC
CASTPTAGGSETQYF
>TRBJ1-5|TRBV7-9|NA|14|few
TGTGCCAGCAGGTCCGGACGGGGGAATCAGCCCCAGCATTTT
CASRSGRGNQPQHF
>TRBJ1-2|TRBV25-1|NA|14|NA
TGTGCCAGCAGTGAATCGGGGACGGACTATGGCTACACCTTC
CASSESGTDYGYTF
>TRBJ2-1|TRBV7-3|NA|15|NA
TGTGCCAGCAGCGTACTTGGAGGGGGTTACAATGAGCAGTTCTTC
CASSVLGGGYNEQFF
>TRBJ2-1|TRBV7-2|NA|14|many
TGTGCCAGCAGCCACCGGGACGCATACAATGAGCAGTTCTTC
CASSHRDAYNEQFF
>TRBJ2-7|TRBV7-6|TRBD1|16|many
TGTGCCAGCAGTTCCCTTCAGGGGGCCTCCGTCTACGAGCAGTACTTC
CASSSLQGASVYEQYF
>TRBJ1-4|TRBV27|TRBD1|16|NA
TGTGCCAGCAGGCCACCGGGACAGGGTTGGGCTGGAAAACTGTTTTTT
CASRPPGQGWAGKLFF
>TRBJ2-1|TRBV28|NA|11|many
TGTGCCACCCTAACGGACAATGAGCAGTTCTTC
CATLTDNEQFF
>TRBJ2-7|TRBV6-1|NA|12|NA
TGTGCCAGCAGTGAACAGACCTACGAGCAGTACTTC
CASSEQTYEQYF
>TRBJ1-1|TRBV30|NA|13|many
TGTGCCTGGAGTAGGGGGGAGGGCACTGAAGCTTTCTTT
CAWSRGEGTEAFF
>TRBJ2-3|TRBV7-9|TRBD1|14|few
TGTGCCAGCCACGACAGGGGGCCCACAGATACGCAGTATTTT
CASHDRGPTDTQYF
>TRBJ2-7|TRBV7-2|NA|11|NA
TGTGCCAGCAGCTTCGTGGGCGAGCAGCACTTC
CASSFVGEQHF
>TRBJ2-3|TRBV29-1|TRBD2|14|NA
TGCAGCGTTCTCGGGAGGGCCGGCACAGATACGCAGTATTTT
CSVLGRAGTDTQYF
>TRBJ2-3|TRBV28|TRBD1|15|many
TGTGCCAGCAGTTTCCGGGACAGGGACCGGGATACGCAGTATTTT
CASSFRDRDRDTQYF
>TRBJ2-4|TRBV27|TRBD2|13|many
TGTGCCAGTCTCGGTCGGGGGGGGGACATTCAGTACTTC
CASLGRGGDIQYF
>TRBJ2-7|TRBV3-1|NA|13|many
TGTGCCAGCAGCCATGGCAGCTCCTACGAGCAGTACTTC
CASSHGSSYEQYF
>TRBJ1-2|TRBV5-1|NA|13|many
TGCGCCAGCAGCTCAGACGGACGCTATGGCTACACCTTC
CASSSDGRYGYTF
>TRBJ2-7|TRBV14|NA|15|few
TGTGCCAGCAGCCAAGTGGCGGGAACATCCGACGAGCAGTACTTC
CASSQVAGTSDEQYF
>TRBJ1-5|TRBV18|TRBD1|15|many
TGTGCCAGCTCACCAGGGGCAGGGGGGACGCAGCCCCAGCATTTT
CASSPGAGGTQPQHF
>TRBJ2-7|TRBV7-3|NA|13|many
TGTGCCAGCAGCCTATTGGGGGGAGGCGAGCAGTACTTC
CASSLLGGGEQYF
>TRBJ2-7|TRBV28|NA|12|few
TGTGCCAGCAGTTTCCGGCCCTACGAGCAGTACTTC
CASSFRPYEQYF
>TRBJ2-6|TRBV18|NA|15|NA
TGTGCCAGCTCCCGGGAGCTTTCTGGGGCCAACGTCCTGACTTTC
CASSRELSGANVLTF
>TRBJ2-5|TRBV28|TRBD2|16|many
TGTGCCAGCAGTCCCCAGGGACCGGGAGGGTTAGAGACCCAGTACTTC
CASSPQGPGGLETQYF
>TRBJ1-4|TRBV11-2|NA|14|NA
TGTGCCAGCAGCTTAGGAACAGGGCTGCAGAAACTGTTTTTT
CASSLGTGLQKLFF